This section outlines one T cell receptor beta chain sequence together with its context. The data derive from a study of CD8 T cells in Susac syndrome. Random hexamers were used to reverse transcribe an amount of roughly 0.5 to 1 ug RNA. Amplification of TCR beta CDR3 by immunoSEQ multiplex PCR spanned 54 Vbeta and 13 Jbeta. TCRdb processed the immunoSEQ multiplex PCR reads anew with MiXCR; each CDR3 protein has one entry. The sample shows around 200,000 distinct CDR3 sequences, 85% to 95% of them seen only once. V lost 4 bases and J 6 bases, leaving 9 bases between the germline ends. This CDR3 has 12 amino acids. The germline V gene has CDR1 KGHSH and CDR2 LQKENI.

Sequencing used CD8+ T cells from PBMCs. The sequence was collected from a human donor with Susac syndrome. The chain uses TRBV18 and TRBJ2-5; D gene uncertain. The CDR3 protein is CASSLEMKTQYF. CDR3 nucleotides: TGTGCCAGCTCACTAGAGATGAAGACCCAGTACTTC.